One and the same sample provided the 27 T cell receptor beta chains below, sequenced in a study of shared clonotypes between healthy human individuals. The data were produced by immunoSEQ multiplex PCR, yet TCRdb's version contains in-frame clones alone and is incomplete. The repertoire holds roughly 2.4 million clones, with under 97% as singletons. The specimen sequenced was naive CD4+ T cells sorted from blood. Subset given: CD45RA+ positively selected. The receptors derive from a man aged 18-30 years in good health.

This clone was picked up one time. The V call is TRBV29-1, the J call TRBJ2-5; TRBD1 aligns across 9 bases. The V gene end was trimmed by 6 bases and the J gene end by 2 bases; junction bases not matched to a gene: 10. The germline V gene has CDR1 SQVTM and CDR2 ANQGSEA. This CDR3 comprises 15 residues. The CDR3 nucleotides are TGCAGCGTAACACTTGGGACAGGGCTTCAAGAGACCCAGTACTTC. This sequence encodes CSVTLGTGLQETQYF.

The chain couples TRBV2 to TRBJ1-3; D may be TRBD1 (5 bases). The V gene's germline CDR1 is SNHLY and CDR2 FYNNEI. V lost 5 bases and J lost 0, with 11 bases in between. There are 15 residues in the CDR3. The CDR3 spells CASSLDRNSGNTIYF. The CDR3 DNA reads TGTGCCAGCAGTCTCGACAGAAACTCTGGAAACACCATATATTTT.

The V gene is TRBV5-4, the J gene TRBJ2-7, with 8 bases lining up with TRBD1. CDR1 and CDR2 from the germline V gene are SGHNT and YYREEE (reference sequence). V was clipped by 4 bases and J by 2 bases; unmatched bases: 14. The CDR3 length is 17 residues. The CDR3 coding sequence is TGTGCCAGCAGCCCCGGCCTAGGGGGACAGGTTGCCTACGAGCAGTACTTC. This gives the protein CASSPGLGGQVAYEQYF.

V gene TRBV10-3 combines with J gene TRBJ1-1; 9 bases match TRBD1. With V trimmed by 6 bases and J by 6 bases, 11 bases remained unmatched. Germline V lookup: CDR1 ENHRY, CDR2 SYGVKD. This CDR3 comprises 15 residues. The CDR3 region has the DNA TGTGCCATCAGCCAGGACAGGGGAAACAGCGCTGAAGCTTTCTTT. Its protein is CAISQDRGNSAEAFF.

J is TRBJ1-1 and V is TRBV25-1; D is unresolved. The CDR3 contains 16 residues. Per the germline V gene, CDR1 is MGHDK and CDR2 is SYGVNS. Between the trimmed V and J ends, which lost 0 bases and 0 bases, there was a span of 11 bases. The CDR3 DNA reads as TGTGCCAGCAGTGAATATAGGGAGACGGTGAACACTGAAGCTTTCTTT. Protein product: CASSEYRETVNTEAFF.

This clone occurred once. The CDR3 nucleotides read TGCGCCAGCAGCCCCGAGCTTATCTATGGCTACACCTTC. Translated: CASSPELIYGYTF. This sequence joins TRBV10-2 and TRBJ1-2; D unresolved. V was trimmed by 6 bases and J by 4 bases, leaving 12 bases between them. Germline V CDR1 and CDR2: WSHSY, SAAADI. This CDR3 comprises 13 residues.

The chain couples TRBV29-1 to TRBJ2-5; 7 nucleotides line up with TRBD2. Germline V CDR1 and CDR2: SQVTM, ANQGSEA. This CDR3 comprises 13 residues. V was clipped by 7 bases and J by 6 bases; unmatched bases: 11. This CDR3 is CSAYGGSGQTQYF. In DNA form, the CDR3 reads TGCAGCGCTTATGGTGGTAGCGGGCAGACCCAGTACTTC.

This chain uses TRBV7-6 with TRBJ2-5; D call uncertain. CDR1 is SGHVS, CDR2 FNYEAQ, per germline. Trimming pared 4 bases from V and 4 bases from J, leaving 10 bases between. CDR3 length: 13 amino acids. This CDR3 reads CASSSGLGETQYF. In DNA, the CDR3 is TGTGCCAGCAGCTCTGGGTTGGGAGAGACCCAGTACTTC.

This clone was counted once. The chain employs TRBV10-1 and TRBJ2-7; either TRBD1 or TRBD2 may fit D (5 bases each). Deletions cut 4 bases from V and 7 bases from J, with 20 bases between. The CDR3 has 15 amino acids. Germline V lookup: CDR1 WNHNN, CDR2 SYGVQD (reference sequence). For the CDR3, the DNA is TGCGCCAGCAGTGCCTCAGGGACCGCCCTGGGGGAGCAGTACTTC. Residues: CASSASGTALGEQYF.

The rearrangement joins TRBV2 to TRBJ2-5, with 7 positions matching TRBD2. The CDR3 sequence is 15 residues long. Trimming cost V 3 bases and J 5 bases; bases outside gene matches: 9. Germline CDR1 is SNHLY and CDR2 is FYNNEI. CDR3 in amino acids: CASSEGIPGGETQYF. The CDR3 DNA follows: TGTGCCAGCAGTGAGGGCATCCCCGGGGGGGAGACCCAGTACTTC.

This sequence joins TRBV28 and TRBJ2-3; 12 positions agree with TRBD1. Unmatched junction bases numbered 4, after V lost 5 bases and J lost 4 bases. The CDR3 spans 15 residues. Germline CDR1 and CDR2: MDHEN and SYDVKM. The CDR3, as DNA: TGTGCCAGCAGTCCCGGGACAGGGGGCGCAGATACGCAGTATTTT. Its protein is CASSPGTGGADTQYF. Drawing the rest from reference TRBV28 and TRBJ2-3, the complete variable domain is DVKVTQSSRYLVKRTGEKVFLECVQDMDHENMFWYRQDPGLGLRLIYFSYDVKMKEKGDIPEGYSVSREKKERFSLILESASTNQTSMYLCASSPGTGGADTQYFGPGTRLTVL.

V gene TRBV30 combines with J gene TRBJ1-5; D not resolved. CDR1 and CDR2 from the germline V gene are GTSNPN and SVGIG (reference sequence). The CDR3 is made up of 12 amino acids. V lost 0 bases and J 6 bases, leaving 6 bases between the germline ends. DNA of the CDR3: TGTGCCTGGAGTGTCTTCGGTCAGCCCCAGCATTTT. Translation gives CAWSVFGQPQHF.

Remarks on this clone: Other DNA sequences in the same sample also yield this CDR3. The V call is TRBV18, the J call TRBJ2-7, with 8 nucleotides matching TRBD1. CDR1 and CDR2 from the germline V gene are KGHSH and LQKENI. Germline trimming cut 0 bases from V and 3 bases from J; bases unmatched to any gene: 1. The CDR3 loop spans 14 amino acids. CDR3 in amino acids: CASSPPGQGYEQYF. The CDR3 coding sequence is TGTGCCAGCTCACCACCTGGACAGGGCTACGAGCAGTACTTC.

This clone appeared once. The chain uses TRBV30 and TRBJ2-3; D is ambiguous. The V end lost 0 bases, the J end lost 2 bases, and 9 bases lay between the germline ends. Per the germline V gene, CDR1 is GTSNPN and CDR2 is SVGIG (reference sequence). The CDR3 extends over 14 amino acids. The CDR3 DNA reads TGTGCCTGGAGTGTCGCTTTGACCACAGATACGCAGTATTTT. It encodes CAWSVALTTDTQYF.

Regarding this clone: The identical CDR3 is also encoded by other nucleotide sequences in the sample. V and J are TRBV19 and TRBJ2-3, with D possibly called TRBD1 or TRBD2 (5 bases each). The CDR3 is 13 amino acids. V gave up 8 bases and J gave up 1 base, with 10 bases separating them. CDR1 is LNHDA, CDR2 SQIVND, per germline (reference sequence). In DNA form, the CDR3 reads TGTGCCAGTGGGGGACGGGGCACAGATACGCAGTATTTT. Protein sequence: CASGGRGTDTQYF.

The rearrangement links TRBV5-1 to TRBJ2-1; the D is unclear. Trimming removed 3 bases from V and 5 bases from J, with 9 bases in between. Germline values: CDR1 SGHRS, CDR2 YFSETQ. This CDR3 contains 13 residues. CDR3 coding DNA: TGCGCCAGCAGCTCCCGGGCCCACAATGAGCAGTTCTTC. Translated: CASSSRAHNEQFF.

V and J are TRBV10-2 and TRBJ2-3; D gene uncertain. The CDR3 extends over 15 amino acids. Germline assignment: CDR1 WSHSY and CDR2 SAAADI. The V gene lost 6 bases and the J gene lost 2 bases, with 15 bases spanning the gap. CDR3 bases: TGCGCCAGCAGGGATGGCGGAATCGTCACAGATACGCAGTATTTT. Amino acid sequence: CASRDGGIVTDTQYF.

The chain is built from TRBV14 and TRBJ2-7; the match to TRBD2 covers 8 bases. Germline-derived CDR1 and CDR2 are SGHDN and FVKESK. The CDR3 is 16 residues long. The V gene end was trimmed by 3 bases and the J gene end by 3 bases; junction bases not matched to a gene: 10. The CDR3 loop is CASSQGPWLAGYEQYF. As DNA, the CDR3 is TGTGCCAGCAGCCAGGGCCCTTGGCTAGCGGGCTACGAGCAGTACTTC.

V is TRBV18 and J is TRBJ2-2; D perhaps matches TRBD2 (6 bases). Germline CDR1 reads KGHSH; CDR2 reads LQKENI. This CDR3 spans 15 amino acids. Trimming left V 4 bases short and J 4 bases short, with 13 bases between. The CDR3 reads CASSLPGLTTGELFF. DNA for the CDR3: TGTGCCAGCTCACTACCCGGACTAACCACCGGGGAGCTGTTTTTT.

As concerns this clone: A junction end diverges from the germline sequence, so it may reflect a read error. The chain is built from TRBV7-7 and TRBJ2-2; D possibly corresponds to TRBD2 (5 bases). The CDR3 is made up of 18 amino acids. Germline V gene data show CDR1 as SSHAT and CDR2 as FNYEAQ (reference sequence). In DNA form, the CDR3 reads TGTGCTAGCAGCTTGGTTAGCGCCCTAAGCGCGAACACCGGGGAGCTGTTTTTT. It codes for CASSLVSALSANTGELFF.

The rearrangement uses TRBV18 and TRBJ2-3; 10 bases are shared with TRBD2. The CDR3 length is 17 residues. From germline, CDR1 is KGHSH and CDR2 LQKENI. J lost 5 bases, V lost 3 bases, and 11 bases had no gene match. The CDR3 sequence: CASSPPLAGVLGDTQYF. CDR3 DNA sequence: TGTGCCAGCTCACCGCCGCTAGCGGGAGTGCTTGGAGATACGCAGTATTTT. The whole variable domain, filled in from reference TRBV18 and TRBJ2-3, reads NAGVMQNPRHLVRRRGQEARLRCSPMKGHSHVYWYRQLPEEGLKFMVYLQKENIIDESGMPKERFSAEFPKEGPSILRIQQVVRGDSAAYFCASSPPLAGVLGDTQYFGPGTRLTVL.

The chain employs TRBV5-1 and TRBJ2-7; 10 positions match TRBD1. Germline V gene lookup returns CDR1 SGHRS and CDR2 YFSETQ. With 0 bases clipped from V and 5 bases from J, the junction kept 8 bases outside the gene matches. This CDR3 has 16 amino acids. The CDR3 DNA sequence: TGCGCCAGCAGCTTGGAAGCTTGGACAGGGGGTAACGAGCAGTACTTC. Translation gives CASSLEAWTGGNEQYF.

For this clone: This CDR3 is also generated by other DNA sequences in the sample. The DNA of the CDR3 is TGTGCCAGCAGTTTATCGGACAGGGGCTACACCTTC. Encoded protein: CASSLSDRGYTF. The V and J genes are TRBV28 and TRBJ1-2; TRBD1 matches at 7 bases. From germline, CDR1 is MDHEN and CDR2 SYDVKM. V lost 1 base and J lost 8; bases outside the gene matches: 1. CDR3 length equals 12 residues.

This rearrangement joins TRBV18 to TRBJ1-5; D ambiguous. CDR1 is KGHSH, CDR2 LQKENI, per germline. This CDR3 has 15 amino acids. Trimming shortened V by 2 bases and J by 5 bases, and 13 bases separated the two germline ends. As DNA, the CDR3 is TGTGCCAGCTCACCAGACGCCACAAACCATCAGCCCCAGCATTTT. It codes for CASSPDATNHQPQHF.

This chain joins TRBV5-8 and TRBJ1-6; TRBD1 agrees at 7 bases. CDR3 size: 13 residues. CDR1 is SGHTS and CDR2 is YDEGEE in the germline V gene. J was trimmed by 10 bases and V by 1 base; bases with no gene match: 2. The CDR3: CASSLTGESPLHF. As DNA, the CDR3 is TGTGCCAGCAGCTTGACAGGGGAATCACCCCTCCACTTT. Together with reference TRBV5-8 and TRBJ1-6, the CDR3 gives the full variable domain: EAGVTQSPTHLIKTRGQQATLRCSPISGHTSVYWYQQALGLGLQFLLWYDEGEERNRGNFPPRFSGRQFPNYSSELNVNALELEDSALYLCASSLTGESPLHFGNGTRLTVT.

V usage is TRBV5-1 and J usage is TRBJ2-7; 7 bases align to TRBD2. This CDR3 is 15 amino acids long. The junction had 13 bases not matched to a gene; V was cut back by 6 bases and J by 4 bases. The germline V gene has CDR1 SGHRS and CDR2 YFSETQ. CDR3 loop: CASTASGGSNYEQYF. In nucleotides, the CDR3 is TGCGCCAGCACGGCTAGCGGAGGCTCTAATTACGAGCAGTACTTC.

The gene calls are TRBV4-1 and TRBJ2-1; 9 bases align to TRBD1. The CDR3 spans 18 residues. Trimming removed 3 bases from V and 5 bases from J; junction bases left unmatched: 14. Germline CDR1 MGHRA, CDR2 YSYEKL. The CDR3 sequence is CASSHTPPGTGFDNEQFF. The CDR3 DNA is TGCGCCAGCAGCCATACCCCCCCCGGGACAGGGTTCGACAATGAGCAGTTCTTC.